The 28 T cell receptor beta chains below were found in one sample sequenced in a study of blood T cell repertoires in COVID-19. Here immunoSEQ multiplex PCR was the method, and the copy in TCRdb shows in-frame clones only, minus some. This table has 120,000 or so clones, roughly 90% appearing once. The sample consisted of peripheral blood. The receptors were sampled from a man aged 50 or older with acute or convalescent COVID-19.

The chain is built from TRBV5-1 and TRBJ2-3; TRBD2 agrees at 10 bases. With 4 bases clipped from V and 4 bases from J, the junction kept 3 bases outside the gene matches. This CDR3 has 14 residues. Per germline, CDR1 SGHRS and CDR2 YFSETQ. In nucleotides, the CDR3 is TGCGCCAGCAGCCAAGGACTAGCGGCAGATACGCAGTATTTT. Amino acid sequence: CASSQGLAADTQYF.

This clone was seen more than once but under ten times. The chain uses TRBV29-1 and TRBJ1-2; 9 bases map to TRBD1. After removal of 4 bases from V and 6 bases from J, the junction contained 6 bases not matched to a gene. This CDR3 has 13 residues. The germline V gene encodes CDR1 SQVTM and CDR2 ANQGSEA. CDR3 DNA: TGCAGCGTTGTGGACAGGGGAGGAAATGGCTACACCTTC. It yields the protein CSVVDRGGNGYTF.

V gene TRBV11-3 combines with J gene TRBJ2-2, with no clear D. Looked up from germline, CDR1 is SGHNT and CDR2 is YENEEA. Deletions cut 3 bases from V and 6 bases from J, with 11 bases between. This CDR3 spans 14 amino acids. The CDR3 DNA follows: TGTGCCAGCAGCTTTCCCACTGGTTCCGGGGAGCTGTTTTTT. This sequence encodes CASSFPTGSGELFF.

On this clone itself: Other DNA sequences in this sample translate to the same CDR3. The chain uses TRBV5-4 and TRBJ2-7; no clear D. Trimming cost V 2 bases and J 3 bases, with 6 bases left between them. Germline V gene sequence: CDR1 SGHNT, CDR2 YYREEE (reference sequence). This CDR3 spans 12 amino acids. The CDR3 is CASSLDNYEQYF. The CDR3 nucleotides are TGTGCCAGCAGCTTAGACAACTACGAGCAGTACTTC.

V usage is TRBV19 and J usage is TRBJ2-3; 9 nucleotides line up with TRBD1. This CDR3 region has 17 residues. Germline V lookup: CDR1 LNHDA, CDR2 SQIVND (reference sequence). V was pared by 9 bases and J by 1 base, with 14 bases of the junction left unmatched. The CDR3 protein is CASQVLSQGAGTDTQYF. CDR3 DNA: TGTGCCAGCCAAGTACTTTCACAGGGGGCAGGCACAGATACGCAGTATTTT.

This clone was counted between two and nine times. The chain combines TRBV5-1 with TRBJ2-7, with TRBD1 identical over 7 bases. Per the germline V gene, CDR1 is SGHRS and CDR2 is YFSETQ. This CDR3 comprises 14 residues. V shed 1 base, J shed 0 bases, and the junction held 1 base outside the gene matches. Here the CDR3 DNA reads TGCGCCAGCAGCTTGACAGGGGACTCCTACGAGCAGTACTTC. As protein: CASSLTGDSYEQYF.

This chain links TRBV11-1 with TRBJ2-3; 8 bases are a match to TRBD2. This CDR3 is built from 16 residues. V shed 5 bases, J shed 4 bases, and the junction held 11 bases outside the gene matches. Germline lookup yields CDR1 SGHAT and CDR2 FQDESV (reference sequence). This CDR3 reads CASSHPWGTRADTQYF. CDR3 bases: TGTGCCAGCAGCCACCCATGGGGGACTAGGGCAGATACGCAGTATTTT.

The chain joins TRBV24-1 to TRBJ2-5; 8 bases are shared with TRBD1. The CDR3 contains 13 residues. Germline lookup yields CDR1 KGHDR and CDR2 SFDVKD. Unmatched junction bases numbered 5, after V lost 9 bases and J lost 3 bases. The CDR3 here is CATQAGGEETQYF. CDR3 DNA: TGTGCCACCCAAGCAGGGGGCGAAGAGACCCAGTACTTC.

The chain is built from TRBV24-1 and TRBJ2-4; possible D gene TRBD1, 6 bases. The CDR3 extends over 17 amino acids. Germline-derived CDR1 and CDR2 are KGHDR and SFDVKD. The V end was cut by 3 bases, the J end by 0 bases, with 14 bases between. The CDR3 protein is CATSDNWTVLAKNIQYF. CDR3 sequence (DNA): TGTGCCACCAGTGATAATTGGACAGTACTAGCCAAAAACATTCAGTACTTC.

This chain connects TRBV11-3 to TRBJ2-1; D remains unclear. Trimming removed 2 bases at V and 8 bases at J, with 10 bases between. Germline loops: CDR1 SGHNT, CDR2 YENEEA. The length of the CDR3 is 13 residues. For the CDR3, the DNA is TGTGCCAGCAGCTTACACGGCGACTATGAGCAGTTCTTC. Protein sequence: CASSLHGDYEQFF.

This clone was seen once. The chain joins TRBV19 to TRBJ2-1; 15 bases map to TRBD2. From germline, CDR1 is LNHDA and CDR2 SQIVND (reference sequence). V gave up 3 bases and J gave up 4 bases; unmatched junction bases: 4. This CDR3 has 17 residues. This CDR3 reads CASSIRTSGRGYNEQFF. The CDR3 nucleotides read TGTGCCAGTAGTATTCGGACTAGCGGGAGGGGATACAATGAGCAGTTCTTC.

The chain has TRBV6-5 and TRBJ1-5, with D tentatively TRBD1 (5 bases). CDR1 is MNHEY, CDR2 SVGAGI, per germline. This CDR3 contains 14 residues. The V and J ends lost 2 bases and 6 bases respectively, with 11 bases between them. The CDR3 nucleotides are TGTGCCAGCAGTTACGGGGCTCGTGGTCAGCCCCAGCATTTT. Amino acid sequence: CASSYGARGQPQHF.

This clone was seen just once. The chain couples TRBV18 to TRBJ2-1, with 10 bases that match TRBD2. This CDR3 is built from 17 residues. V lost 0 bases to trimming and J lost 1 base; unmatched junction nucleotides: 3. The germline V gene has CDR1 KGHSH and CDR2 LQKENI. CDR3 sequence: CASSPPSSGRSYNEQFF. The DNA for the CDR3 is TGTGCCAGCTCACCACCGTCTAGCGGGAGATCCTACAATGAGCAGTTCTTC.

This chain connects TRBV4-3 to TRBJ2-1; weak D call: TRBD2 (7 bases). Trimming pared 6 bases from V and 10 bases from J, leaving 19 bases between. Germline V gene data show CDR1 as LGHNA and CDR2 as YSLEER. CDR3 size: 14 residues. For the CDR3, the DNA is TGCGCCAGCAGGGCCGAACGGGGGGCTCAGGAGCAGTTCTTC. Translated, it gives CASRAERGAQEQFF.

The chain recombines TRBV9 with TRBJ2-7; 7 positions agree with TRBD1. The CDR3 has 15 amino acids. Germline CDR1 SGDLS, CDR2 YYNGEE. J was trimmed by 1 base and V by 4 bases; bases with no gene match: 8. This CDR3 is CASSPRQGQSYEQYF. The CDR3 nucleotides read TGTGCCAGCAGCCCTCGACAGGGCCAATCCTACGAGCAGTACTTC.

This chain joins TRBV5-4 and TRBJ2-3; 7 nucleotides match TRBD2. V lost 5 bases and J lost 2; bases outside the gene matches: 8. The CDR3 length is 15 residues. Germline lookup yields CDR1 SGHNT and CDR2 YYREEE (reference sequence). CDR3: CASRVGSGDTDTQYF. CDR3 DNA sequence: TGTGCCAGCAGGGTGGGAAGCGGGGACACAGATACGCAGTATTTT.

This clone has a handful of counts. The chain links TRBV6-5 to TRBJ1-5; 10 bases line up with TRBD1. The CDR3 is made up of 15 amino acids. Trimming took 5 bases from V and 4 from J; bases not matched to a gene: 5. The germline V gene has CDR1 MNHEY and CDR2 SVGAGI. As DNA, the CDR3 is TGTGCCAGCAGTAGGGGGACAGGGGAGAATCAGCCCCAGCATTTT. Encoded protein: CASSRGTGENQPQHF.

The chain combines TRBV30 with TRBJ1-4; weak D call: TRBD1 (5 bases). The V and J ends lost 5 bases and 7 bases respectively, with 20 bases between them. Germline values: CDR1 GTSNPN, CDR2 SVGIG (reference sequence). The CDR3 contains 15 residues. CDR3 region: CAWGQGGQRSEKLFF. CDR3 nucleotides: TGTGCCTGGGGGCAGGGAGGGCAACGTAGTGAAAAACTGTTTTTT.

The chain uses TRBV6-5 and TRBJ2-7, with TRBD2 matching 10 bases. The V gene end was trimmed by 4 bases and the J gene end by 9 bases; junction bases not matched to a gene: 12. The CDR3 is 15 amino acids. From germline, CDR1 is MNHEY and CDR2 SVGAGI. The CDR3 DNA follows: TGTGCCAGCAGTTCCCACTCTAGCGGGAGAGCCCTGCAGTACTTC. Translating it yields CASSSHSSGRALQYF.

The chain joins TRBV9 to TRBJ1-1; the D gene is possibly TRBD1 (5 bases). Per the germline V gene, CDR1 is SGDLS and CDR2 is YYNGEE. CDR3 length equals 14 residues. Trimming removed 0 bases at V and 4 bases at J, with 10 bases between. The CDR3 DNA is TGTGCCAGCAGCGTAGGCCTGGACACCACTGAAGCTTTCTTT. Its translation: CASSVGLDTTEAFF.

The CDR3 reads CATSGQGAHNEQFF. The CDR3 nucleotides read TGCGCCACCTCGGGACAGGGGGCCCACAATGAGCAGTTCTTC. The chain couples TRBV23-1 to TRBJ2-1, with TRBD1 identical over 12 bases. TRBV23-1 is reported as an ORF; its role is uncertain. J was trimmed by 5 bases and V by 10 bases; bases with no gene match: 6. This CDR3 comprises 14 residues.

This clone showed up just once. Other DNA sequences in this specimen translate into the identical CDR3. The V gene is TRBV30, the J gene TRBJ1-5; 8 nucleotides agree with TRBD1. Germline assignment: CDR1 GTSNPN and CDR2 SVGIG (reference sequence). The CDR3 spans 15 residues. J lost 3 bases, V lost 0 bases, and 4 bases had no gene match. The CDR3 coding sequence is TGTGCCTGGAGTGTCGGACAGGGAGTCAATCAGCCCCAGCATTTT. The encoded protein is CAWSVGQGVNQPQHF.

V and J are TRBV4-3 and TRBJ1-5; D is unresolved. This CDR3 has 17 amino acids. Germline CDR1 and CDR2: LGHNA and YSLEER. V shed 4 bases and J shed 0 bases, with 16 bases lying between them. The CDR3 is CASSPLSLTGSNQPQHF. CDR3 nucleotide sequence: TGCGCCAGCAGCCCCCTGAGCTTAACCGGTAGCAATCAGCCCCAGCATTTT.

The chain employs TRBV14 and TRBJ2-1; 7 positions agree with TRBD1. V shed 3 bases, J shed 7 bases, and the junction held 6 bases outside the gene matches. The CDR3 runs 14 residues. Germline assignment: CDR1 SGHDN and CDR2 FVKESK. The CDR3 bases are TGTGCCAGCAGCCAGTTCCGGGACAGTAATGAGCAGTTCTTC. It is translated as CASSQFRDSNEQFF.

The rearrangement uses TRBV4-1 and TRBJ2-1, with D unresolved. Germline-derived CDR1 and CDR2 are MGHRA and YSYEKL. CDR3 length: 14 amino acids. V lost 6 bases and J lost 3, with 12 bases in between. This CDR3 reads CASRRLVDYNEQFF. CDR3 nucleotides: TGCGCCAGCAGACGTCTGGTAGACTACAATGAGCAGTTCTTC.

This chain links TRBV7-2 with TRBJ2-5, with TRBD2 as a possible D gene (5 bases). This CDR3 has 13 residues. V lost 2 bases and J lost 1, with 5 bases in between. Per the germline V gene, CDR1 is SGHTA and CDR2 is FQGNSA. CDR3 loop: CASSLRGQETQYF. DNA for the CDR3: TGTGCCAGCAGCTTACGGGGCCAAGAGACCCAGTACTTC.

The genes are TRBV6-5 and TRBJ2-1; 8 positions match TRBD1. The CDR3 has 15 residues. The germline V gene encodes CDR1 MNHEY and CDR2 SVGAGI. Trimming at V came to 4 bases and at J to 8 bases, leaving 10 bases not matched to a gene. CDR3 sequence: CASSSDRGFGYEQFF. The CDR3 bases are TGTGCCAGCAGTTCCGACAGGGGATTTGGTTATGAGCAGTTCTTC.

The gene calls are TRBV29-1 and TRBJ2-1; 9 bases are shared with TRBD2. This CDR3 has 12 amino acids. CDR1 SQVTM and CDR2 ANQGSEA come from the germline V gene. The V gene end was trimmed by 7 bases and the J gene end by 7 bases; junction bases not matched to a gene: 5. The CDR3 reads CSATSGRNEQFF. The CDR3 nucleotides read TGCAGCGCGACGAGCGGGAGGAATGAGCAGTTCTTC.